Below are 17 T cell receptor beta chains sequenced from a single sample in a study of cytomegalovirus exposure and HLA in healthy donors. Primers included in the PCR were 60 Vbeta and 13 Jbeta primers. Here immunoSEQ multiplex PCR was the method, and the copy in TCRdb shows in-frame clones only, minus some. The sample includes roughly 190,000 clones, more than 65% seen only once; the top ten take about 3.1%. The sequencing input was PBMCs. These receptors all come from a woman in her twenties or thirties in good health and CMV-seropositive.

This sequence joins TRBV5-8 and TRBJ2-5, with 9 bases identical to TRBD2. Trimming took 4 bases from V and 5 from J; bases not matched to a gene: 15. Germline CDR1 SGHTS, CDR2 YDEGEE. The CDR3 is 17 residues long. CDR3 nucleotides: TGTGCCAGCAGCCCCGGCCGGACTAGCGATCCGACGGAGACCCAGTACTTC. Its translation is CASSPGRTSDPTETQYF.

The chain employs TRBV6-1 and TRBJ1-2, with TRBD1 matching over 11 bases. J gave up 2 bases and V 4 bases, and 9 bases lay outside the gene matches. Germline V gene data show CDR1 as MNHNS and CDR2 as SASEGT. The CDR3 contains 17 residues. The CDR3 DNA follows: TGTGCCAGCAGTGGCGGACAGGGGGCCCACCTAAACTATGGCTACACCTTC. It codes for CASSGGQGAHLNYGYTF.

This clone has a single count. The chain couples TRBV6-6 to TRBJ1-5; weak D call: TRBD1 (6 bases). Between the trimmed V and J ends, which lost 2 bases and 2 bases, there was a span of 10 bases. This CDR3 has 15 residues. Germline-derived CDR1 and CDR2 are MNHNY and SVGAGI (reference sequence). CDR3 nucleotide sequence: TGTGCCAGCAGTTACGCGGGGGCTGGCAATCAGCCCCAGCATTTT. Its translation is CASSYAGAGNQPQHF.

This clone occurred a few times. The V and J genes are TRBV6-1 and TRBJ1-5; 7 bases map to TRBD1. The CDR3 is 15 residues long. Germline V gene data show CDR1 as MNHNS and CDR2 as SASEGT. V was pared by 7 bases and J by 3 bases, with 9 bases of the junction left unmatched. The CDR3 DNA follows: TGTGCCAGCAAACGGCCGGGACAGTCCAATCAGCCCCAGCATTTT. Protein product: CASKRPGQSNQPQHF.

This chain uses TRBV7-2 with TRBJ2-2, with 9 bases aligning to TRBD1. V lost 3 bases and J lost 6; bases outside the gene matches: 8. Per the germline V gene, CDR1 is SGHTA and CDR2 is FQGNSA. The CDR3 is 16 amino acids. CDR3 nucleotide sequence: TGTGCCAGCAGCTTTACGGGACAGGGTAGAGCCGGGGAGCTGTTTTTT. It codes for CASSFTGQGRAGELFF.

The V call is TRBV28, the J call TRBJ2-3; 7 nucleotides match TRBD1. V lost 5 bases and J lost 2; bases outside the gene matches: 7. From germline, CDR1 is MDHEN and CDR2 SYDVKM. The CDR3 is 15 amino acids. CDR3 bases: TGTGCCAGCAGTCCCCACAGGGGCGTCACAGATACGCAGTATTTT. Translation: CASSPHRGVTDTQYF.

The genes are TRBV2 and TRBJ1-6, with TRBD1 as a possible D gene (5 bases). With 8 bases removed from V and 9 bases from J, the gap between germline ends came to 17 bases. Germline V gives CDR1 SNHLY, CDR2 FYNNEI. This CDR3 region has 14 residues. The CDR3 spells CASGNGGVSSPLHF. DNA for the CDR3: TGTGCCAGCGGAAACGGGGGAGTGAGTTCACCCCTCCACTTT.

Comments on this clone: Within the sample, other DNA sequences also encode this same CDR3. This chain joins TRBV28 and TRBJ1-5, with D possibly matching TRBD1 (6 bases). V was shortened by 6 bases and J by 1 base, with 10 bases between the two germline ends. The CDR3 consists of 14 residues. Germline V gives CDR1 MDHEN, CDR2 SYDVKM. Here the CDR3 reads CASSPQGSNQPQHF. For the CDR3, the DNA is TGTGCCAGCAGCCCTCAGGGGAGCAATCAGCCCCAGCATTTT.

This sequence joins TRBV29-1 and TRBJ2-7; 8 nucleotides match TRBD2. V shed 6 bases and J 6 bases; nucleotides not matched to a gene: 10. The CDR3 covers 13 residues. Germline loops: CDR1 SQVTM, CDR2 ANQGSEA. This CDR3 is CSVANSGIVEQYF. The CDR3 nucleotides read TGCAGCGTCGCGAATAGCGGGATCGTCGAGCAGTACTTC.

This clone was picked up a small number of times. The CDR3 region has the DNA TGTGCCAGCAGTTTGGTGACTAGCGGAGGGCGTTACGAGCAGTACTTC. Amino acids: CASSLVTSGGRYEQYF. V and J are TRBV28 and TRBJ2-7; TRBD2 agrees at 9 bases. Germline V gene sequence: CDR1 MDHEN, CDR2 SYDVKM. V lost 3 bases to trimming and J lost 4 bases; unmatched junction nucleotides: 10. The CDR3 consists of 16 residues.

The chain employs TRBV6-6 and TRBJ1-1; 10 bases match TRBD1. CDR3 length: 14 residues. Unmatched junction bases numbered 0, after V lost 4 bases and J lost 1 base. From germline, CDR1 is MNHNY and CDR2 SVGAGI (reference sequence). CDR3 DNA sequence: TGTGCCAGCAGTTGGACAGGGGGGAACACTGAAGCTTTCTTT. Its translation is CASSWTGGNTEAFF.

This clone has only a few counts. The chain recombines TRBV29-1 with TRBJ1-4, with D possibly matching TRBD1 (6 bases). V lost 3 bases and J 8 bases, leaving 16 bases between the germline ends. This CDR3 is built from 14 residues. Germline V gives CDR1 SQVTM, CDR2 ANQGSEA. The CDR3 sequence is CSVEARGLGEKLFF. The CDR3 DNA sequence: TGCAGCGTTGAGGCGAGGGGGTTAGGGGAAAAACTGTTTTTT.

This clone was seen a handful of times. The V gene is TRBV7-2, the J gene TRBJ2-2; 9 positions match TRBD2. The germline V gene has CDR1 SGHTA and CDR2 FQGNSA. V dropped 0 bases and J dropped 4; count of bases not matched to a gene: 12. The CDR3 extends over 19 amino acids. The CDR3 loop reads CASSLAVGLARVGTGELFF. The CDR3 DNA follows: TGTGCCAGCAGCTTAGCGGTTGGACTAGCGCGAGTGGGCACCGGGGAGCTGTTTTTT.

V usage is TRBV9 and J usage is TRBJ2-7; weak D call: TRBD2 (5 bases). This CDR3 comprises 13 residues. CDR1 and CDR2 from the germline V gene are SGDLS and YYNGEE. The ends were cut back, 7 bases at V and 5 bases at J, with 16 bases in the middle. Here the CDR3 DNA reads TGTGCCAGCGGGCTGGGCGGGTATAACGAGCAGTACTTC. This translates into CASGLGGYNEQYF. Looking up the rest from reference TRBV9 and TRBJ2-7 gives the full variable domain: DSGVTQTPKHLITATGQRVTLRCSPRSGDLSVYWYQQSLDQGLQFLIQYYNGEERAKGNILERFSAQQFPDLHSELNLSSLELGDSALYFCASGLGGYNEQYFGPGTRLTVT.

This clone was detected once. V and J are TRBV7-2 and TRBJ2-5; 8 bases align to TRBD2. The CDR3 is 16 residues long. Per germline, CDR1 SGHTA and CDR2 FQGNSA. The ends lost 5 bases at V and 0 bases at J; junction bases unmatched: 8. The DNA for the CDR3 is TGTGCCAGCAGCCCTTCTAGCGGGCAGTACCAAGAGACCCAGTACTTC. Translation gives CASSPSSGQYQETQYF.

This sequence joins TRBV6-5 and TRBJ1-1; no clear D. Germline V gene sequence: CDR1 MNHEY, CDR2 SVGAGI. The CDR3 has 13 amino acids. V was pared by 5 bases and J by 5 bases, with 12 bases between. The CDR3 reads CASSEGPGTEAFF. The CDR3 DNA sequence: TGTGCCAGCAGTGAAGGCCCGGGGACTGAAGCTTTCTTT.

The chain has TRBV7-9 and TRBJ2-4; D gene unclear. This CDR3 comprises 17 residues. Germline V lookup: CDR1 SEHNR, CDR2 FQNEAQ (reference sequence). The ends were cut back, 1 base at V and 0 bases at J, with 13 bases in the middle. The CDR3 DNA sequence: TGTGCCAGCAGCTTAGTCACGGGTCATCTAGCCAAAAACATTCAGTACTTC. It encodes CASSLVTGHLAKNIQYF.